This T cell receptor (beta chain) emerged from a study of blood T cell repertoires in COVID-19 (dated by TCRdb to 2018 to 2020). Describing the broader study: Samples from collaborators originated in the United States, Italy and Spain and spanned both the acute and convalescent phases of COVID-19. The material from the prospective study consisted of cDNA or gDNA derived from T cells, B-cell-depleted T cells, or PBMCs. Deeply sampled blood TCRbeta repertoires from subjects exposed to, actively infected with, or recovered from COVID-19 were included in the dataset. A freely available public database, intended as a resource for researchers studying the immune response to SARS-CoV-2, is where the repertoires were released. Samples came from the ongoing ImmuneRACE study (first 160 participants) plus 1,254 subjects from 6 global collaborators. Sample metadata almost always included a de-identified subject ID, COVID-19 status, age in years and sex. Where HLA class I and class II types were available, the types were taken from metadata supplied by the sample provider, not from assay-based typing.

TCRbeta CDR3 regions were amplified from genomic DNA using the immunoSEQ Assay, a bias-controlled multiplex PCR. Turning to the authors' computational methods: The number of nucleated cells in each sample was estimated by amplification of reference gene primers within the assay. To quantify the absolute abundance of each unique TCRbeta CDR3 rearrangement, sequence reads were collapsed and filtered. For each sample, productive Simpson clonality was calculated as the square root of Simpson's diversity index over productive rearrangements. TCRdb carries this immuneACCESS record with in-frame sequences only. Its versions omit some clonotypes, under half of them owing to an unresolved V gene in the studies checked, with the rest unexplained. V, J and clone size derive from that table, while D and trimming were established from the DNA sequence. The sample includes about 280,000 clones, with approximately 83% observed a single time. The ten largest clones take up more than 8% of the sample.

Another Seattle source contributed samples from volunteer blood donors who had recovered from COVID-19. Collaborating institutions collected whole blood in K2EDTA tubes following their own protocols. For TCRbeta analysis, collaborators shipped samples as frozen whole blood, isolated PBMCs, or DNA extracted from either of those sample types. V gives up 0 bases and J gives up 6 bases, and the segment between their germline ends measures 14 bases. CDR1 is given as KGHSH and CDR2 as LQKENI, both from the germline V gene. The cysteine opens and the phenylalanine closes a CDR3 of 15 amino acids. The only DNA kept is the CDR3, 45 bases in frame from the first base. On this clone: There is no known antigen for this receptor. The record has no base qualities; no much larger clone is one base away.

General conclusions and limits of the study: The quantity of clinical and demographic metadata differed by source and by participant and was supplied without curation.

The sample comprised peripheral blood. The source is a woman between 50 and 59 years old who had recovered from COVID-19. This sequence uses TRBV18 and TRBJ1-2; the D gene is perhaps TRBD1, on 6 matching bases. The bases are TGTGCCAGCTCACCACCAGTTTCAGGGGTTCATGGCTACACCTTC. It codes for CASSPPVSGVHGYTF.